Sequencing of this TCR beta chain was carried out in a study of T cell repertoires in cytomegalovirus infection. About the research overall: Matching HLA type, along with CMV infection, was indicated by public TCR beta signatures.

About this clonotype: Its antigen is not known. One end of the junction is discordant with germline, which a read error may explain.

Study-wide points: Summed frequency of public TCR beta families distinguished CMV carriers with the relevant HLA. The response measured ex vivo was dominated by TCR beta clonotypes (HLA-C-restricted and CMV-specific).

TCRdb recomputed calls from the reads with MiXCR, one row per CDR3 protein. Counted here are about 740,000 distinct CDR3 sequences, roughly a third occurring once; the ten biggest clones make up about 2.8%. The CDR3 is made up of 18 amino acids. Germline V gene data show CDR1 as SGHTA and CDR2 as FQGNSA. The TCR was taken from a human donor in good health (CMV status not recorded). Some clones in this sample may be carry-over from other donors' samples. Sequences were obtained from PBMCs. The chain links TRBV7-2 to TRBJ1-6; D not resolved. CDR3 loop: CASSLEFKDSSYNSPLNF. The CDR3 DNA follows: TGTGCCAGCAGCTTAGAATTTAAGGATAGCTCCTATAATTCACCCCTCAACTTT.